This T cell receptor (beta chain) emerged from a study of CD8 T cells in Susac syndrome. This CDR3 is 14 amino acids long. The V and J ends lost 0 bases and 6 bases, in that order; junction bases with no gene match: 2. CDR1 SGHRS and CDR2 YFSETQ come from the germline V gene. Sequencing of TCR beta covered CD8+ and CD4+ T cells obtained from blood. It was negative isolation that provided the CD8+ and CD4+ T cells, whereas TEMRA cells were enriched by FACS. Roughly 0.45 to 1 ug RNA was reverse transcribed with random hexamers. TCRdb re-analysed the immunoSEQ multiplex PCR reads in MiXCR, keeping a single row per CDR3 protein. Found here are 180,000 or so distinct CDR3 sequences, 95% of them singletons; the top ten hold less than 0.11%. This clonotype was recorded only once.

This receptor was identified in a human donor in good health. The chain couples TRBV5-1 to TRBJ2-3, with 9 bases that match TRBD2. The specimen was CD4+ T cells from PBMCs. In DNA form, the CDR3 reads TGCGCCAGCAGCTTGGCTGGGACTAGCGATACGCAGTATTTT. Residues: CASSLAGTSDTQYF.